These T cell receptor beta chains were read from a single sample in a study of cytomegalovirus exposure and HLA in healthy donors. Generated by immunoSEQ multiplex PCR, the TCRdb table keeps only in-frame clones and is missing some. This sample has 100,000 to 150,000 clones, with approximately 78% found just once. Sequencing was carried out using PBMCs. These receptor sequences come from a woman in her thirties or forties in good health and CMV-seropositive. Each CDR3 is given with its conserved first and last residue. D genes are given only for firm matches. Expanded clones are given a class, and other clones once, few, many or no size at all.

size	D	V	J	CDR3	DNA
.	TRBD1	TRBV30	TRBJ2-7	CAWSPTTGGYEQYF	TGTGCCTGGAGTCCGACGACAGGGGGCTACGAGCAGTACTTC
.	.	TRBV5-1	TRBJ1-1	CASSLEAGALMNTEAFF	TGCGCCAGCAGCTTGGAGGCAGGGGCCCTAATGAACACTGAAGCTTTCTTT
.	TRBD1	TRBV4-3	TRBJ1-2	CASRRGDRGYGYTF	TGCGCCAGCAGGCGGGGGGACAGGGGATATGGCTACACCTTC
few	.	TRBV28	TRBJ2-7	CASSWRVSEQYF	TGTGCCAGCAGTTGGAGGGTTAGCGAGCAGTACTTC
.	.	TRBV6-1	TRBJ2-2	CASTARPRGTGELFF	TGTGCCAGCACCGCCCGCCCCAGGGGAACCGGGGAGCTGTTTTTT
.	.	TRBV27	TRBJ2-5	CASRGRGETQYF	TGTGCCAGCAGGGGGAGAGGGGAGACCCAGTACTTC
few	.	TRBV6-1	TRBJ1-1	CASGRQMNTEAFF	TGTGCCAGCGGCAGACAAATGAACACTGAAGCTTTCTTT
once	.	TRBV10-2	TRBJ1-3	CASQGFVEGNTIYF	TGCGCCAGCCAGGGCTTTGTAGAAGGAAACACCATATATTTT
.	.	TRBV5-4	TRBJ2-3	CASSFRQFTDTQYF	TGTGCCAGCAGCTTCCGACAGTTCACAGATACGCAGTATTTT
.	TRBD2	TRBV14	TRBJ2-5	CASSPRLAGQETQYF	TGTGCCAGCAGCCCCCGACTAGCGGGCCAAGAGACCCAGTACTTC
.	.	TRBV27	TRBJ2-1	CASSLSIGSSYNEQFF	TGTGCCAGCAGTTTATCTATAGGGAGCTCCTACAATGAGCAGTTCTTC
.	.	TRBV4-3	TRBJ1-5	CASSQQGGQPQHF	TGCGCCAGCAGCCAGCAGGGAGGCCAGCCCCAGCATTTT
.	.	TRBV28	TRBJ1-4	CASSANPRTLNEKLFF	TGTGCCAGCAGTGCAAACCCCCGGACACTTAATGAAAAACTGTTTTTT
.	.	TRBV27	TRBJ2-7	CASSLEAGLTYEQYF	TGTGCCAGCAGTTTAGAGGCGGGGTTAACCTACGAGCAGTACTTC
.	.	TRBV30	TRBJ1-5	CAWSVGAGNQPQHF	TGTGCCTGGAGTGTTGGGGCAGGCAATCAGCCCCAGCATTTT
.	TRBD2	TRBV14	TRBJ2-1	CASSQETSGRWNEQFF	TGTGCCAGCAGCCAAGAGACTAGCGGGAGGTGGAATGAGCAGTTCTTC
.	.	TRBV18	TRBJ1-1	CASSPSGQEAFF	TGTGCCAGCTCACCTTCCGGACAGGAAGCTTTCTTT
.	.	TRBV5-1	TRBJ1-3	CASSLLPSSGNTIYF	TGCGCCAGCAGCCTCTTACCTAGTTCTGGAAACACCATATATTTT
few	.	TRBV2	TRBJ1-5	CASSDSGSNQPQHF	TGTGCCAGCAGTGATTCAGGGAGCAATCAGCCCCAGCATTTT
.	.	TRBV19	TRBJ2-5	CASNQDSQETQYF	TGTGCCAGCAACCAGGACAGCCAAGAGACCCAGTACTTC
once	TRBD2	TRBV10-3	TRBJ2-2	CASGTSGNTGELFF	TGTGCCTCCGGGACTAGCGGTAACACCGGGGAGCTGTTTTTT
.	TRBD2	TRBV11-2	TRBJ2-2	CASSTGLAGSGELFF	TGTGCCAGCAGCACGGGACTAGCGGGATCCGGGGAGCTGTTTTTT
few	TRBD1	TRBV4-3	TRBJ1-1	CASSQEAGGRTEAFF	TGCGCCAGCAGCCAAGAGGCAGGGGGACGAACTGAAGCTTTCTTT
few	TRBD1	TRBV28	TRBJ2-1	CASSATGLGNEQFF	TGTGCCAGCAGTGCGACAGGGTTAGGCAATGAGCAGTTCTTC
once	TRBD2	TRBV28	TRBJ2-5	CASSTAGGPPQPQYF	TGTGCCAGCAGTACGGCGGGAGGGCCCCCCCAGCCCCAGTACTTC
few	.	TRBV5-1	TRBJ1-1	CASSLDLRGNTEAFF	TGCGCCAGCAGCTTAGATTTACGAGGGAACACTGAAGCTTTCTTT
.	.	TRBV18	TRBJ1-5	CASSPKTGANPQHF	TGTGCCAGCTCACCGAAGACAGGTGCAAATCCCCAGCATTTT
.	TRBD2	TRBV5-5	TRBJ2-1	CASSLGTSGTIYNEQFF	TGTGCCAGCAGCTTGGGGACTAGCGGGACAATCTACAATGAGCAGTTCTTC
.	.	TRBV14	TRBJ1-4	CASSQDLTSEKLFF	TGTGCCAGCAGCCAAGATCTGACAAGTGAAAAACTGTTTTTT
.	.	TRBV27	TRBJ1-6	CASSFINSPLHF	TGTGCCAGCAGTTTTATTAATTCACCCCTCCACTTT
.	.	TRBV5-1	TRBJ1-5	CASSGGLGQPQHF	TGCGCCAGCAGCGGGGGCCTTGGTCAGCCCCAGCATTTT
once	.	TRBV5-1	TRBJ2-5	CASSLQVVQETQYF	TGCGCCAGCAGCTTACAGGTTGTCCAAGAGACCCAGTACTTC
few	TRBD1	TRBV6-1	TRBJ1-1	CASSEPGQGGTEAFF	TGTGCCAGCAGTGAACCGGGACAGGGAGGCACTGAAGCTTTCTTT
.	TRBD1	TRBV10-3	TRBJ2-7	CAIREDRGRNEQYF	TGTGCCATCAGAGAGGACAGGGGAAGAAACGAGCAGTACTTC
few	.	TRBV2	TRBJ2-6	CASSEIGAGANVLTF	TGTGCCAGCAGTGAAATCGGGGCTGGGGCCAACGTCCTGACTTTC
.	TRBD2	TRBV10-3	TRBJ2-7	CAISERLAGEHEQYF	TGTGCCATCAGTGAACGGCTAGCGGGAGAACACGAGCAGTACTTC
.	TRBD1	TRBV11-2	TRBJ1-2	CASSLRGDSGYTF	TGTGCCAGCAGCTTAAGGGGGGACAGCGGCTACACCTTC
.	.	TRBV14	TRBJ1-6	CASSPAGGLAPLHF	TGTGCCAGCAGCCCCGCGGGGGGCCTTGCACCCCTCCACTTT
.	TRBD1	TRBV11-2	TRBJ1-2	CASSFTGDYGYTF	TGTGCCAGCAGCTTCACAGGGGATTATGGCTACACCTTC
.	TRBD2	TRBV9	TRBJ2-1	CASSLGTSGVNEQFF	TGTGCCAGCAGCTTGGGGACTAGCGGAGTGAATGAGCAGTTCTTC
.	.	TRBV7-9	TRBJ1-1	CASSLTGHTEAFF	TGTGCCAGCAGCTTGACAGGCCACACTGAAGCTTTCTTT
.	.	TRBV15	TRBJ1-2	CATSSPGPLYGYTF	TGTGCCACCAGCTCACCAGGCCCACTCTATGGCTACACCTTC
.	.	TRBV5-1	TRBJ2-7	CASSPQSYEQYF	TGCGCCAGCAGCCCACAGAGCTACGAGCAGTACTTC
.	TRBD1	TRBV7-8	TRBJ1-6	CASSRGTANSPLHF	TGTGCCAGCAGCCGCGGGACAGCGAATTCACCCCTCCACTTT
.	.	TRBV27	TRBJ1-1	CASSPQGNEAFF	TGTGCCAGCAGTCCCCAGGGCAATGAAGCTTTCTTT
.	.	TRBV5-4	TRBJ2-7	CASSPGLGSYEQYF	TGTGCCAGCAGCCCTGGACTGGGCTCCTACGAGCAGTACTTC
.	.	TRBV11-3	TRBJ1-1	CASSLESSGEAFF	TGTGCCAGCAGCTTAGAGTCATCCGGTGAAGCTTTCTTT
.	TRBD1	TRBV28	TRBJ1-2	CASSLIGTGSYGYTF	TGTGCCAGCAGTTTAATAGGGACAGGGAGCTATGGCTACACCTTC
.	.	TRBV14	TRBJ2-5	CASSPTALQETQYF	TGTGCCAGCAGCCCCACCGCGTTACAAGAGACCCAGTACTTC
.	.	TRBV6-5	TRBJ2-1	CASSYSTGVKTEQFF	TGTGCCAGCAGTTACTCGACGGGGGTAAAAACTGAGCAGTTCTTC
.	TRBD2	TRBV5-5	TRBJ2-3	CASSSRTSGGISTDTQYF	TGTGCCAGCAGTTCCCGGACTAGCGGGGGGATAAGCACAGATACGCAGTATTTT
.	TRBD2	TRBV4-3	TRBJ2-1	CASSQDPASGSRGEQFF	TGCGCCAGCAGCCAAGATCCCGCTAGCGGGAGTAGGGGAGAGCAGTTCTTC
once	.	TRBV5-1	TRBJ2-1	CASRLLSAGHYNEQFF	TGCGCCAGCAGGCTTCTATCCGCGGGCCACTACAATGAGCAGTTCTTC
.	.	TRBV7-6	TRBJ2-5	CASSSPTGYQETQYF	TGTGCCAGCAGCTCCCCGACCGGGTACCAAGAGACCCAGTACTTC
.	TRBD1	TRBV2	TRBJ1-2	CASNPGGDYGYTF	TGTGCCAGCAACCCAGGGGGTGACTATGGCTACACCTTC
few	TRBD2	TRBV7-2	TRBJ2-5	CASSLVTSGEETQYF	TGTGCCAGCAGCTTGGTGACTAGCGGGGAAGAGACCCAGTACTTC